The next 19 T cell receptor beta chains were all read from a single sample in a study of human thymus T cells. Resected material from corrective heart surgery provided the thymus tissue analysed. The repertoire was sequenced with immunoSEQ multiplex PCR; TCRdb's copy has only in-frame clones and lacks some. The sample contains some 130,000 clones, more than 90% of which appear only once. The sample comprised thymus tissue. The receptors were sampled from a boy younger than two with a congenital heart defect but otherwise immunologically healthy.

V gene TRBV19 combines with J gene TRBJ1-1; no definite D call. Germline V gives CDR1 LNHDA, CDR2 SQIVND (reference sequence). CDR3 length: 11 amino acids. V gave up 6 bases and J gave up 5 bases, with 7 bases separating them. The DNA of the CDR3 is TGTGCCAGTAGAATGGGAACTGAAGCTTTCTTT. It yields the protein CASRMGTEAFF.

The chain employs TRBV10-1 and TRBJ2-7; TRBD2 might be the D (6 bases). Trimming pared 4 bases from V and 6 bases from J, leaving 13 bases between. Germline CDR1 reads WNHNN; CDR2 reads SYGVQD (reference sequence). The CDR3 sequence is 13 residues long. CDR3: CASSASTGSEQYF. CDR3 in DNA: TGCGCCAGCAGTGCCTCCACCGGGAGCGAGCAGTACTTC.

The gene calls are TRBV5-1 and TRBJ1-1, with a weak D call TRBD1 (6 bases). This CDR3 spans 15 amino acids. CDR1 and CDR2 (germline): SGHRS, YFSETQ. V dropped 5 bases and J dropped 1 base, with 15 bases sitting between them. For the CDR3, the DNA is TGCGCCAGCAGATTTAGCCCAGGGGCGAACACTGAAGCTTTCTTT. It translates to CASRFSPGANTEAFF.

The J gene is TRBJ2-7, the V gene TRBV15; D might be TRBD1 or TRBD2, each matching 5 bases. Germline CDR1 reads LNHNV; CDR2 reads YYDKDF (reference sequence). The V end lost 5 bases, the J end lost 1 base, and 9 bases lay between the germline ends. The CDR3 contains 13 residues. The CDR3 is CATSGGGSYEQYF. In DNA, the CDR3 is TGTGCCACCAGCGGTGGGGGTTCCTACGAGCAGTACTTC.

This clone was detected only a few times. V gene TRBV10-3 combines with J gene TRBJ1-6; weak D call: TRBD1 (5 bases). Trimming pared 0 bases from V and 7 bases from J, leaving 10 bases between. This CDR3 comprises 15 residues. Germline V gene sequence: CDR1 ENHRY, CDR2 SYGVKD. The CDR3, as DNA: TGTGCCATCAGTGAGTCGGAGGAGGGGAATTCACCCCTCCACTTT. It yields the protein CAISESEEGNSPLHF.

V is TRBV20-1 and J is TRBJ1-2; no definite D call. This CDR3 is 10 amino acids long. Germline V CDR1 and CDR2: DFQATT, SNEGSKA (reference sequence). V was pared by 4 bases and J by 7 bases, with 7 bases between. In DNA, the CDR3 is TGCAGTGCTAACAACGTTGGCTACACCTTC. Protein sequence: CSANNVGYTF.

The gene calls are TRBV18 and TRBJ1-3, with 9 bases lining up with TRBD1. The CDR3 spans 18 residues. V was pared by 4 bases and J by 0 bases, with 10 bases of the junction left unmatched. CDR1 and CDR2 from the germline V gene are KGHSH and LQKENI. The CDR3 sequence is CASSRDRDPGFSGNTIYF. The DNA for the CDR3 is TGTGCCAGCTCACGGGACAGGGACCCCGGTTTCTCTGGAAACACCATATATTTT.

This sequence joins TRBV7-9 and TRBJ2-2; weak D call: TRBD2 (6 bases). Germline V gives CDR1 SEHNR, CDR2 FQNEAQ (reference sequence). The CDR3 contains 16 residues. The V end was cut by 4 bases, the J end by 6 bases, with 18 bases between. The CDR3 DNA is TGTGCCAGCAGCTCCCGGGACTCCGAGGTGTCCGGGGAGCTGTTTTTT. It encodes CASSSRDSEVSGELFF.

The J gene is TRBJ1-4, the V gene TRBV2; D unresolved. With 6 bases removed from V and 10 bases from J, the gap between germline ends came to 9 bases. The CDR3 spans 11 residues. Germline-derived CDR1 and CDR2 are SNHLY and FYNNEI. The CDR3: CASSSPSKLFF. The CDR3 DNA is TGTGCCAGCAGCTCCCCTTCAAAACTGTTTTTT.

This clone has only a few counts. This chain links TRBV7-2 with TRBJ1-1; 10 bases match TRBD1. Germline V lookup: CDR1 SGHTA, CDR2 FQGNSA. The CDR3 extends over 14 amino acids. With V trimmed by 3 bases and J by 4 bases, 2 bases remained unmatched. This CDR3 reads CASSLGTGATEAFF. CDR3 coding DNA: TGTGCCAGCAGCTTGGGGACAGGGGCCACTGAAGCTTTCTTT.

The gene calls are TRBV10-2 and TRBJ1-6; D gene ambiguous. The CDR3 runs to 12 residues. The V end was cut by 8 bases, the J end by 4 bases, with 6 bases between. Germline values: CDR1 WSHSY, CDR2 SAAADI. DNA for the CDR3: TGCGCCAGCCAGGTTTATAATTCACCCCTCCACTTT. It yields the protein CASQVYNSPLHF.

The chain couples TRBV7-2 to TRBJ2-5, with 12 bases aligning to TRBD2. The V segment lost 5 bases and the J segment 5 bases; nucleotides outside the gene matches: 12. The CDR3 extends over 17 amino acids. In germline, CDR1 is SGHTA, CDR2 FQGNSA. The CDR3 DNA follows: TGTGCCAGCAGCCACTCTAGCGGGGGGGCCGGGCAGGAGACCCAGTACTTC. Translation: CASSHSSGGAGQETQYF.

This chain joins TRBV7-9 and TRBJ2-7, with 12 bases aligning to TRBD2. The CDR3 runs to 15 residues. The germline gives CDR1 SEHNR, CDR2 FQNEAQ (reference sequence). V lost 4 bases, J lost 7 bases, and 8 bases stayed unmatched. In DNA, the CDR3 is TGTGCCAGCAGCTCTTGGACTAGCGGGGCTCAGGAGCAGTACTTC. As protein: CASSSWTSGAQEQYF.

J is TRBJ2-1 and V is TRBV4-1, with 12 bases matching TRBD2. The CDR3 consists of 17 residues. V lost 1 base, J lost 3 bases, and 4 bases stayed unmatched. Per the germline V gene, CDR1 is MGHRA and CDR2 is YSYEKL. For the CDR3, the DNA is TGCGCCAGCAGCCAAGCCCTGACTAGCGGGGGCTACAATGAGCAGTTCTTC. It translates to CASSQALTSGGYNEQFF.

The rearrangement uses TRBV19 and TRBJ1-5; no clear D gene. The germline V gene encodes CDR1 LNHDA and CDR2 SQIVND (reference sequence). The CDR3 sequence is 15 residues long. V lost 8 bases and J 0 bases, leaving 14 bases between the germline ends. CDR3 sequence: CASALGNYSNQPQHF. CDR3 nucleotides: TGTGCCAGTGCCCTGGGGAATTATAGCAATCAGCCCCAGCATTTT.

In its sample, this clone was seen once. This sequence joins TRBV6-6 and TRBJ2-3; 9 bases line up with TRBD2. This CDR3 comprises 16 residues. Germline V CDR1 and CDR2: MNHNY, SVGAGI (reference sequence). V dropped 1 base and J dropped 5; count of bases not matched to a gene: 7. The CDR3 here is CASSYLKRGAGDTQYF. As DNA, the CDR3 is TGTGCCAGCAGTTACTTAAAGCGGGGGGCCGGAGATACGCAGTATTTT.

The chain combines TRBV6-6 with TRBJ2-5; 12 positions agree with TRBD2. Losses at the gene ends were 4 bases for V and 5 bases for J; bases not matched to a gene: 5. The CDR3 contains 15 residues. Germline assignment: CDR1 MNHNY and CDR2 SVGAGI (reference sequence). Written as DNA, the CDR3 is TGTGCCAGCAGTTTCGGACTAGCGGGGAGGGAGACCCAGTACTTC. The encoded protein is CASSFGLAGRETQYF.

The chain employs TRBV19 and TRBJ1-6; D is unresolved. This CDR3 comprises 17 residues. The germline CDR1 and CDR2 sequences are LNHDA and SQIVND (reference sequence). V dropped 1 base and J dropped 7 bases, with 17 bases sitting between them. This CDR3 reads CASSIGSTGNPNSPLHF. In DNA form, the CDR3 reads TGTGCCAGTAGTATAGGGTCTACGGGGAATCCAAATTCACCCCTCCACTTT.

The chain uses TRBV10-3 and TRBJ1-2; no definite D call. The germline CDR1 and CDR2 sequences are ENHRY and SYGVKD. This CDR3 is 12 amino acids long. Trimming removed 2 bases at V and 5 bases at J, with 6 bases between. The CDR3 protein is CAISEGQYGYTF. The CDR3 region has the DNA TGTGCCATCAGTGAGGGGCAGTATGGCTACACCTTC.